The source of this T cell receptor (beta chain) is a study of cytomegalovirus exposure and HLA in healthy donors. Study-level results: Accurate HLA-A and HLA-B prediction from TCR beta sequences was reported for most subjects.

Comment on this clone: Its antigen is undetermined.

V was trimmed by 6 bases and J by 2 bases, leaving 13 bases between them. The CDR3 covers 13 residues. CDR1 SQVTM and CDR2 ANQGSEA come from the germline V gene. The study ran its PCR with 60 Vbeta and 13 Jbeta primers. Here immunoSEQ multiplex PCR was the method, and the copy in TCRdb shows in-frame clones only, minus some. The sample has fewer than 200,000 clones, over 70% seen once; the top ten hold 2.5% to 3.5%. This chain links TRBV29-1 with TRBJ2-5; maybe TRBD2 (5 bases). The sample taken for sequencing was PBMCs. This TCR derives from a woman in her forties or fifties in good health and CMV-seropositive. CDR3 bases: TGCAGCGTAAGACCGGGGAATCAAGAGACCCAGTACTTC. Protein: CSVRPGNQETQYF. The variable domain in full, with the rest retrieved from reference TRBV29-1 and TRBJ2-5, is SAVISQKPSRDICQRGTSLTIQCQVDSQVTMMFWYRQQPGQSLTLIATANQGSEATYESGFVIDKFPISRPNLTFSTLTVSNMSPEDSSIYLCSVRPGNQETQYFGPGTRLLVL.